This TCR beta chain was recovered during a study of multiple sclerosis patients with progressive multifocal leukoencephalopathy. TCRdb's copy holds only in-frame clones and misses some; the assay was immunoSEQ multiplex PCR. The repertoire has approximately 29,000 clones, approximately 89% of them found once; the top ten carry about an eighth. Time point denoted: time of PML onset. The T3 samples were drawn when PML began. This specimen was PBMCs, taken from a patient treated with natalizumab. The TCR was taken from a young woman with progressive multifocal leukoencephalopathy.

The CDR3 region has the DNA TGTGCCAGCAGTTACAGGACCTACGAGCAGTACTTC. Protein: CASSYRTYEQYF. The chain recombines TRBV6-6 with TRBJ2-7; D unclear. There are 12 residues in the CDR3. V was pared by 2 bases and J by 2 bases, with 4 bases between. Germline assignment: CDR1 MNHNY and CDR2 SVGAGI (reference sequence).